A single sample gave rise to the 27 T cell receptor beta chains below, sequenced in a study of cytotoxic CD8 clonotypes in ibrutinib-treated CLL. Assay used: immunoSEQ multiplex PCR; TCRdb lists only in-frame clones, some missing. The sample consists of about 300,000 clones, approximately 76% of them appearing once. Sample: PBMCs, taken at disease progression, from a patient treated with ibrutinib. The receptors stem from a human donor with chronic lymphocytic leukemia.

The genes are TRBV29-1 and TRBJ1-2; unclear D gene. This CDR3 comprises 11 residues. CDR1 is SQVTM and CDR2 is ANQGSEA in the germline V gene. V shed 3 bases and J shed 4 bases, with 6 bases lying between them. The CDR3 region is CSVELGYGYTF. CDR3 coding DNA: TGCAGCGTTGAGCTCGGCTATGGCTACACCTTC. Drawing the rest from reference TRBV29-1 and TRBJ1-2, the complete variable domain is SAVISQKPSRDICQRGTSLTIQCQVDSQVTMMFWYRQQPGQSLTLIATANQGSEATYESGFVIDKFPISRPNLTFSTLTVSNMSPEDSSIYLCSVELGYGYTFGSGTRLTVV.

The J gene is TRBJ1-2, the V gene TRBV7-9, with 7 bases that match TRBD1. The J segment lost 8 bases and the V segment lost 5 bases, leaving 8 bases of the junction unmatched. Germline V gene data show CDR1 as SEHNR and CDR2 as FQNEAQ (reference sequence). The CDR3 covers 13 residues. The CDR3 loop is CASSRPTTGGYTF. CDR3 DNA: TGTGCCAGCAGCCGACCCACGACAGGGGGCTACACCTTC.

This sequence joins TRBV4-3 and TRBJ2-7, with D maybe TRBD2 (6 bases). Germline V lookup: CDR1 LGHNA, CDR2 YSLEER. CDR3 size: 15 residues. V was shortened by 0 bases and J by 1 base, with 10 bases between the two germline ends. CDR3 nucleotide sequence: TGCGCCAGCAGCCAAGATGGGGGGACGTCCTACGAGCAGTACTTC. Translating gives CASSQDGGTSYEQYF.

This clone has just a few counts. This CDR3 is CASSGVGAAGGELFF. In DNA form, the CDR3 reads TGTGCCAGCAGTGGGGTCGGAGCAGCGGGCGGGGAGCTGTTTTTT. The rearrangement links TRBV6-4 to TRBJ2-2; possibly TRBD2 for D (6 bases). Trimming took off 4 bases at V and 7 bases at J, with 16 bases between the two ends. This CDR3 contains 15 residues. Germline V CDR1 and CDR2: MRHNA, SNTAGT.

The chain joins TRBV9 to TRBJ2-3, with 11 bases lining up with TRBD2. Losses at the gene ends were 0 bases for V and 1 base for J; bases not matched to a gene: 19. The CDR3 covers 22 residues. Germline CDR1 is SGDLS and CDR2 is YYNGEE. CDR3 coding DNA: TGTGCCAGCAGCGTAGGATCTAGCGGGGGGCGAGCTTTCTTTCAGGGCACAGATACGCAGTATTTT. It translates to CASSVGSSGGRAFFQGTDTQYF.

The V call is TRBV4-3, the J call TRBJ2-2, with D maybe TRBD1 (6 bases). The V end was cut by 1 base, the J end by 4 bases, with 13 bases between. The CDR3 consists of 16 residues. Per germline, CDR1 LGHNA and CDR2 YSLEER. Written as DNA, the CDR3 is TGCGCCAGCAGCCAAGGTACAGGGAAACTCACCGGGGAGCTGTTTTTT. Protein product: CASSQGTGKLTGELFF.

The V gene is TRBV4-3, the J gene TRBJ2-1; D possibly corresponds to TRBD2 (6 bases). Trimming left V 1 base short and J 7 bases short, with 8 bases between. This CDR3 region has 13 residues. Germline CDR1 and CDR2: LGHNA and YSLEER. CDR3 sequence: CASSQVGGNEQFF. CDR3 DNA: TGCGCCAGCAGCCAAGTCGGAGGGAATGAGCAGTTCTTC.

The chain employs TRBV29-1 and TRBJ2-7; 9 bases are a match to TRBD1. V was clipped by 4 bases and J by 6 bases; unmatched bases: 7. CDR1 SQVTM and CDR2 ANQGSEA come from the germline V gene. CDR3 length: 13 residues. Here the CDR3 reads CSVVRTGDGEQYF. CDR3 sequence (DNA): TGCAGCGTTGTCAGGACAGGGGATGGCGAGCAGTACTTC.

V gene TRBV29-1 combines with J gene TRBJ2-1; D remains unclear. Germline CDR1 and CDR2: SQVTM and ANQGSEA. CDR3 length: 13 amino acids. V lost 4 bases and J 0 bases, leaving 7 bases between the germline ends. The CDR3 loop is CSVAVSSYNEQFF. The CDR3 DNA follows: TGCAGCGTTGCAGTGAGCTCCTACAATGAGCAGTTCTTC.

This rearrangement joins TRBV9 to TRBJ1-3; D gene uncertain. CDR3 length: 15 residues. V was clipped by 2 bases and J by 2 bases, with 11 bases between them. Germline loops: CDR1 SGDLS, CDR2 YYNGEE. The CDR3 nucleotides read TGTGCCAGCAGCGTGGGTTATAGGGCTGGAAACACCATATATTTT. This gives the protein CASSVGYRAGNTIYF.

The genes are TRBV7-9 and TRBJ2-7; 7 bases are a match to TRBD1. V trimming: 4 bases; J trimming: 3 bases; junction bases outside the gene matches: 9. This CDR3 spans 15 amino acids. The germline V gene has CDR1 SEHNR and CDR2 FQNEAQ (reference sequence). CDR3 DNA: TGTGCCAGCAGCTCAACGACAGGGTCGAACTACGAGCAGTACTTC. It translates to CASSSTTGSNYEQYF.

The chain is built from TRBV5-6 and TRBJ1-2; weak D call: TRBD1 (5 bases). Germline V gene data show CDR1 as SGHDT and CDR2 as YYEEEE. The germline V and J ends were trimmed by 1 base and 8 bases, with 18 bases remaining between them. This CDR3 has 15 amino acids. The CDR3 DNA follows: TGTGCCAGCAGCTTGCGGGGACGAGGGATGCAAGGCTACACCTTC. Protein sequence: CASSLRGRGMQGYTF.

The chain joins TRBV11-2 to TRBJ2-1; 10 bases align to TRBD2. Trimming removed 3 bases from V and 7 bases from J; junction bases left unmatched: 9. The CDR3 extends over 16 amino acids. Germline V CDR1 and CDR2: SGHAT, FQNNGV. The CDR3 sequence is CASSFSAGGPGNEQFF. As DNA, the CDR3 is TGTGCCAGCAGCTTCTCAGCGGGAGGGCCGGGGAATGAGCAGTTCTTC.

The CDR3 here is CASSGSGTGVGELFF. For the CDR3, the DNA is TGTGCCAGCAGCGGGTCCGGGACAGGGGTCGGGGAGCTGTTTTTT. The genes are TRBV9 and TRBJ2-2, with 10 bases identical to TRBD1. V was clipped by 3 bases and J by 7 bases; unmatched bases: 6. Germline V gives CDR1 SGDLS, CDR2 YYNGEE. The CDR3 covers 15 residues.

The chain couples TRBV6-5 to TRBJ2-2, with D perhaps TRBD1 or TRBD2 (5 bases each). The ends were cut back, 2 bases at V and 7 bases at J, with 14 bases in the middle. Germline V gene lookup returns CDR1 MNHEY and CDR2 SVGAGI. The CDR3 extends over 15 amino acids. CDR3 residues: CASSYQPSGGGELFF. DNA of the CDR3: TGTGCCAGCAGTTACCAGCCCTCTGGGGGCGGGGAGCTGTTTTTT.

The CDR3 coding sequence is TGCAGCGTGGCCGGGGGTCACAGAAATGAGCAGTTCTTC. Translated, it gives CSVAGGHRNEQFF. The chain has TRBV29-1 and TRBJ2-1; a possible D gene is TRBD2 (6 bases). V was cut by 6 bases and J by 7 bases, with 16 bases left in between. This CDR3 has 13 amino acids. Germline values: CDR1 SQVTM, CDR2 ANQGSEA.

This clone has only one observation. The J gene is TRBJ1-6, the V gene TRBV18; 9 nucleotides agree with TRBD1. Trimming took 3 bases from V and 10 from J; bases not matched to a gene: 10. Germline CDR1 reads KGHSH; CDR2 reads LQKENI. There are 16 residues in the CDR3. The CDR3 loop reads CASSPRDRVDLSPLHF. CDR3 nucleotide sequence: TGTGCCAGCTCACCCCGGGACAGGGTGGATTTATCACCCCTCCACTTT.

CDR3 residues: CASSPQRGGAFNEQFF. The CDR3, as DNA: TGTGCCAGCAGCCCACAGCGCGGGGGGGCTTTCAATGAGCAGTTCTTC. V gene TRBV4-2 combines with J gene TRBJ2-1, with 9 bases aligning to TRBD2. V lost 4 bases and J lost 6; bases outside the gene matches: 10. In germline, CDR1 is LGHNA, CDR2 YNFKEQ. This CDR3 has 16 amino acids.

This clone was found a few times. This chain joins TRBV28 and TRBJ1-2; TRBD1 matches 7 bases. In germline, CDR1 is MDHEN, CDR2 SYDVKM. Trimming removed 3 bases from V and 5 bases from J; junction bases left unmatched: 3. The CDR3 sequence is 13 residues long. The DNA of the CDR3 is TGTGCCAGCAGTTTCGCCAGGGGGTATGGCTACACCTTC. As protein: CASSFARGYGYTF.

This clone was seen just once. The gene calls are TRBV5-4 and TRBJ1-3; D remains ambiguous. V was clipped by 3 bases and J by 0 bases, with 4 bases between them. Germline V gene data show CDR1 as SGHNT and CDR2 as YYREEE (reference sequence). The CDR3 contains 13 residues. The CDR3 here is CASSSDSGNTIYF. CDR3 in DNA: TGTGCCAGCAGCTCCGACTCTGGAAACACCATATATTTT.

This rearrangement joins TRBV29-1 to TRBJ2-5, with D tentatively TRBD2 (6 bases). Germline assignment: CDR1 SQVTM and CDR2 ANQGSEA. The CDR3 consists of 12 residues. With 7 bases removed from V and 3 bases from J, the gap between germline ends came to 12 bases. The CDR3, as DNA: TGCAGCGGGAGGGCAGGAAAAGAGACCCAGTACTTC. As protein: CSGRAGKETQYF.

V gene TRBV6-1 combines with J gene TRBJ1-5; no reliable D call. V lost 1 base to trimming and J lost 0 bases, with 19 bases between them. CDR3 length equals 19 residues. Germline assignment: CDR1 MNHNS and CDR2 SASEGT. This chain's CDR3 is CASSEVRGSMPYSNQPQHF. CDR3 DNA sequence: TGTGCCAGCAGTGAAGTTCGAGGGTCCATGCCGTATAGCAATCAGCCCCAGCATTTT.

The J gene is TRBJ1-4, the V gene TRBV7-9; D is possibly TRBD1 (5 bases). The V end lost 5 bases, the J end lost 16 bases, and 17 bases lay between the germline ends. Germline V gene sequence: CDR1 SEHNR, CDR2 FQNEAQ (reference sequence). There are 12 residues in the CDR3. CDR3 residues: CASSTPTDLKFF. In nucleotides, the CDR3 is TGTGCCAGCAGCACCCCGACAGACTTAAAGTTTTTT.

The CDR3, as DNA: TGCAGCGTTGAAGAGGACGGGGGCTACAATGAGCAGTTCTTC. Its translation is CSVEEDGGYNEQFF. The rearrangement uses TRBV29-1 and TRBJ2-1, with D possibly TRBD2 on 6 matching bases. Germline CDR1 is SQVTM and CDR2 is ANQGSEA. The V end was cut by 0 bases, the J end by 3 bases, with 9 bases between. There are 14 residues in the CDR3.

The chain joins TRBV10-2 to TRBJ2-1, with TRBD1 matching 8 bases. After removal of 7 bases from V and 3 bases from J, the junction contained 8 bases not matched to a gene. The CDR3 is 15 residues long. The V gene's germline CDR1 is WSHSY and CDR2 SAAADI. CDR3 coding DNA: TGCGCCAGCACCCCGACAGGGGCGATCTACAATGAGCAGTTCTTC. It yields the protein CASTPTGAIYNEQFF.

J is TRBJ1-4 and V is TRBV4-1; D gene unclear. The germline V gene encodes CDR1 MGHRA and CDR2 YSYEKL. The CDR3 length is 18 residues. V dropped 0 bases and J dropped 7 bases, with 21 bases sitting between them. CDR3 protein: CASSQDTAAAGSSEKLFF. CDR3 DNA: TGCGCCAGCAGCCAAGATACGGCAGCGGCGGGGTCTTCTGAAAAACTGTTTTTT.

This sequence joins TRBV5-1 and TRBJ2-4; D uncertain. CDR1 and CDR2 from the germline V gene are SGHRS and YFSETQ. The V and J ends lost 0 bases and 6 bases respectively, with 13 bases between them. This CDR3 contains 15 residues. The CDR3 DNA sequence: TGCGCCAGCAGCTTGGTACTGGCGCCTGGAAACATTCAGTACTTC. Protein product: CASSLVLAPGNIQYF.